Each of the 15 T cell receptor beta chains below was sequenced from the same sample in a study of shared clonotypes between healthy human individuals. Clones were read by immunoSEQ multiplex PCR, and TCRdb kept only the in-frame ones, dropping some. The sample yields around 1.5 million clones, 95% to 99% seen once. The specimen sequenced was naive CD4+ T cells sorted from blood. Subset denoted: CD45RA+ positively selected. The receptors derive from a man aged 30 to 45 in good health.

This clone has a single count. The chain uses TRBV11-2 and TRBJ2-7; 7 positions match TRBD1. V was pared by 5 bases and J by 3 bases, with 13 bases of the junction left unmatched. Germline values: CDR1 SGHAT, CDR2 FQNNGV. This CDR3 has 16 residues. CDR3 residues: CASSRGLRLSVYEQYF. CDR3 DNA sequence: TGTGCCAGCAGCAGGGGGCTGCGGCTCTCCGTCTACGAGCAGTACTTC.

This chain uses TRBV10-3 with TRBJ2-7, with TRBD1 as a possible D gene (6 bases). V was cut by 0 bases and J by 0 bases, with 12 bases left in between. Looked up from germline, CDR1 is ENHRY and CDR2 is SYGVKD. The CDR3 is made up of 16 amino acids. Here the CDR3 DNA reads TGTGCCATCAGTGAGTCGGGGGCGGGCACCTCCTACGAGCAGTACTTC. Residues: CAISESGAGTSYEQYF.

Of note for this clone: Other DNA sequences in this specimen translate into the identical CDR3. V usage is TRBV28 and J usage is TRBJ2-3, with a weak D call TRBD2 (5 bases). The CDR3 is 14 amino acids. The germline gives CDR1 MDHEN, CDR2 SYDVKM. Trimming removed 2 bases from V and 3 bases from J, with 9 bases in between. CDR3 bases: TGTGCCAGCAGTTTAACGGGAAGGACAGATACGCAGTATTTT. This translates into CASSLTGRTDTQYF.

The rearrangement links TRBV18 to TRBJ2-2; TRBD2 agrees at 8 bases. Unmatched junction bases numbered 5, after V lost 3 bases and J lost 5 bases. Germline lookup yields CDR1 KGHSH and CDR2 LQKENI. There are 15 residues in the CDR3. The CDR3 nucleotides are TGTGCCAGCTCACCGGCTAGCGGGTTGACCGGGGAGCTGTTTTTT. Protein sequence: CASSPASGLTGELFF.

This chain joins TRBV27 and TRBJ2-1, with D possibly TRBD1 on 5 matching bases. Germline CDR1 and CDR2: MNHEY and SMNVEV (reference sequence). The CDR3 sequence is 14 residues long. Trimming took off 4 bases at V and 8 bases at J, with 15 bases between the two ends. CDR3 amino acids: CASSSNRFWDEQFF. CDR3 nucleotide sequence: TGTGCCAGCAGTTCTAACAGGTTCTGGGATGAGCAGTTCTTC.

The chain uses TRBV2 and TRBJ2-1, with TRBD1 identical over 10 bases. In germline, CDR1 is SNHLY, CDR2 FYNNEI. This CDR3 contains 14 residues. The CDR3 is CAGTGQGGYNEQFF. As DNA, the CDR3 is TGTGCAGGGACCGGACAGGGGGGCTACAATGAGCAGTTCTTC.

The genes are TRBV9 and TRBJ2-1; D may be TRBD1 (6 bases). This CDR3 contains 14 residues. Trimming removed 2 bases from V and 9 bases from J, with 15 bases in between. Germline V gene lookup returns CDR1 SGDLS and CDR2 YYNGEE. CDR3 sequence reads: CASSVAPTGSEQFF. In DNA form, the CDR3 reads TGTGCCAGCAGCGTGGCCCCTACAGGGTCTGAGCAGTTCTTC.

The chain recombines TRBV18 with TRBJ1-1, with D uncertain. Between the trimmed V and J ends, which lost 1 base and 2 bases, there was a span of 20 bases. This CDR3 has 18 residues. Germline CDR1 and CDR2: KGHSH and LQKENI. DNA of the CDR3: TGTGCCAGCTCACCACGTCGGGCAGCAGTAGGGCCCAACACTGAAGCTTTCTTT. Translating it yields CASSPRRAAVGPNTEAFF.

V usage is TRBV7-2 and J usage is TRBJ1-3; D is perhaps TRBD1 (6 bases). V lost 2 bases to trimming and J lost 2 bases, with 19 bases between them. The germline V gene has CDR1 SGHTA and CDR2 FQGNSA. The CDR3 is made up of 18 amino acids. CDR3 DNA: TGTGCCAGCAGCTTATTTTCGCCCCTTCGGACAGCTGGAAACACCATATATTTT. Its translation: CASSLFSPLRTAGNTIYF.

The chain recombines TRBV14 with TRBJ1-1; D gene unclear. Per germline, CDR1 SGHDN and CDR2 FVKESK. CDR3 size: 14 residues. Deletions cut 1 base from V and 4 bases from J, with 10 bases between. This CDR3 reads CASSQVRASTEAFF. The CDR3, as DNA: TGTGCCAGCAGCCAAGTGAGAGCAAGCACTGAAGCTTTCTTT.

The chain joins TRBV5-4 to TRBJ2-7; TRBD1 agrees at 7 bases. Germline V gene lookup returns CDR1 SGHNT and CDR2 YYREEE (reference sequence). The CDR3 consists of 16 residues. V trimming: 3 bases; J trimming: 0 bases; junction bases outside the gene matches: 9. DNA for the CDR3: TGTGCCAGCAGCTCTCCGGCACAGGGGCCCTCCTACGAGCAGTACTTC. Translation gives CASSSPAQGPSYEQYF.

The chain recombines TRBV5-1 with TRBJ2-7; tentative D call: TRBD2 (6 bases). The CDR3 has 13 amino acids. Looked up from germline, CDR1 is SGHRS and CDR2 is YFSETQ. The V gene lost 1 base and the J gene lost 7 bases, with 12 bases spanning the gap. CDR3 nucleotides: TGCGCCAGCAGCTTGAGACTAGTTGGGGAGCAGTACTTC. Protein product: CASSLRLVGEQYF.

Note on this clone: The same CDR3 is also encoded by other DNA sequences in this sample. The chain joins TRBV14 to TRBJ2-2, with 9 bases fitting TRBD2. The CDR3 sequence is 17 residues long. V gave up 0 bases and J gave up 3 bases; unmatched junction bases: 5. CDR1 and CDR2 from the germline V gene are SGHDN and FVKESK. The CDR3 region is CASSQDLTSGYTGELFF. CDR3 bases: TGTGCCAGCAGCCAAGATCTCACTAGCGGGTACACCGGGGAGCTGTTTTTT.

The gene calls are TRBV30 and TRBJ2-7, with 9 positions matching TRBD2. The germline V gene encodes CDR1 GTSNPN and CDR2 SVGIG (reference sequence). V was pared by 1 base and J by 4 bases, with 14 bases of the junction left unmatched. There are 17 residues in the CDR3. CDR3 sequence: CAWSGVREGRGRYEQYF. In DNA form, the CDR3 reads TGTGCCTGGAGTGGGGTGCGGGAGGGCCGTGGGAGGTACGAGCAGTACTTC.

The genes are TRBV5-1 and TRBJ1-1; D call uncertain. V was trimmed by 0 bases and J by 0 bases, leaving 9 bases between them. The germline V gene encodes CDR1 SGHRS and CDR2 YFSETQ. The CDR3 runs 15 residues. CDR3 region: CASSLVAAMNTEAFF. The CDR3 bases are TGCGCCAGCAGCTTGGTGGCAGCAATGAACACTGAAGCTTTCTTT.